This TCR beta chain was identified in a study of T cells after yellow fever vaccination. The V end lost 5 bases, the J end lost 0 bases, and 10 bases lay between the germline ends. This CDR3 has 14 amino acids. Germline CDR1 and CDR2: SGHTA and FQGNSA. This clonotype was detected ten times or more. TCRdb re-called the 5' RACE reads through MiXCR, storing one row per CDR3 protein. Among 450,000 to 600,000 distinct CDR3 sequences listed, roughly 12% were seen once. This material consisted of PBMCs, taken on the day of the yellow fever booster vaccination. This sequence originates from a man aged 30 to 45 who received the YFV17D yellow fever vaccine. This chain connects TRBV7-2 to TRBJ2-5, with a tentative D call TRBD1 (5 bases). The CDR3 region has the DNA TGTGCCAGCAGCCGCGACAGAAACCAAGAGACCCAGTACTTC. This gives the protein CASSRDRNQETQYF.